The clone carrying this TCR beta chain was detected a few times. The sample comes from a study of molecular identifiers for immune sequencing clone quantification. Looking at the study overall: Replicates involved a five-way split of RNA from around 18,000 or 91,000 naive CD8 cells, with sequencing of four.

The V gene's germline CDR1 is LNHDA and CDR2 SQIVND (reference sequence). The junction had 6 bases not matched to a gene; V was cut back by 6 bases and J by 2 bases. This CDR3 comprises 15 residues. Bulk libraries came from a prior protocol with listed TCR primers. TCRdb passed the PCR reads through MiXCR, listing each CDR3 protein once. The data show some 650,000 distinct CDR3 sequences, with just under 20% seen just once and 0.85% held by the top ten. Libraries from naive CD8 cells were generated from about 20,000 to 1,000,000 sorted cells (with 10%, 30% or 50% RNA). The genes are TRBV19 and TRBJ2-1; 8 bases align to TRBD1. This sequence originates from a human donor in good health. Some libraries in this study had Jurkat cell RNA spiked in. Sequences were obtained from naive CD8+ T cells from blood, with Jurkat cell RNA spiked in. Subset here: FACS-sorted CD8+CD4-CCR7+CD45RA+ naive T cells. The CDR3 sequence: CASSSNRGTYNEQFF. The CDR3 DNA reads TGTGCCAGTAGCTCTAACAGGGGGACCTACAATGAGCAGTTCTTC.